This T cell receptor (beta chain) appears in the sequencing data of a study of beta chain features in type 1 diabetes. V was clipped by 0 bases and J by 0 bases, with 9 bases between them. CDR1 is LGHNT and CDR2 is FRNRAP in the germline V gene. This CDR3 comprises 17 residues. Reverse transcribing all isolated RNA meant expressed TCRB transcripts were sequenced. TCRdb keeps only in-frame clones here, not all; method: immunoSEQ multiplex PCR. The repertoire has fewer than 550,000 clones, roughly 10% of them found once; the top ten carry approximately 0.05%. Sequencing input: naive CD4+ T cells from blood. The rearrangement links TRBV12-5 to TRBJ2-6, with D uncertain. The TCR originated in a young woman in good health. The CDR3 DNA reads TGTGCTAGTGGTTTGGTATACCTCTCCTCTGGGGCCAACGTCCTGACTTTC. Translation: CASGLVYLSSGANVLTF.